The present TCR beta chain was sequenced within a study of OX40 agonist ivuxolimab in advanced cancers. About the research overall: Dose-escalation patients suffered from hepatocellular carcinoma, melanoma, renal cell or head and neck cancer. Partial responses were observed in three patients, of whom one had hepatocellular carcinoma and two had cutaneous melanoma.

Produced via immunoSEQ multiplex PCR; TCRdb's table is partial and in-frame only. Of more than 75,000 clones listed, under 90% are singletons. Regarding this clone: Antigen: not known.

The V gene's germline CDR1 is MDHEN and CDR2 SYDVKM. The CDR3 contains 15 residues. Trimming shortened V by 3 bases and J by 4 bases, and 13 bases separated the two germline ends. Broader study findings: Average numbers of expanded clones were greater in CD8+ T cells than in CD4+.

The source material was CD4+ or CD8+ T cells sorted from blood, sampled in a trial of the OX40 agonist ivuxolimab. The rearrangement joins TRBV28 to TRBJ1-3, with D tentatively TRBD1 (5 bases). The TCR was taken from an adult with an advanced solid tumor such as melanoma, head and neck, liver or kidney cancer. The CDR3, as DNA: TGTGCCAGCAGTTTGCCTCAGGGTACGGGAAACACCATATATTTT. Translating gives CASSLPQGTGNTIYF. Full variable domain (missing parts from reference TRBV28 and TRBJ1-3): DVKVTQSSRYLVKRTGEKVFLECVQDMDHENMFWYRQDPGLGLRLIYFSYDVKMKEKGDIPEGYSVSREKKERFSLILESASTNQTSMYLCASSLPQGTGNTIYFGEGSWLTVV.